The 20 T cell receptor beta chains below were found in one sample sequenced in a study of blood T cell repertoires in COVID-19 (dated by TCRdb to 2018 to 2020). Receptor amplification or capture employed the immunoSEQ multiplex PCR assay. Sourced from immuneACCESS, this table was stored by TCRdb with only in-frame sequences that have V and J called. A share of the clones is absent; for the studies checked, an unresolved V gene accounts for under half, and the remainder has no known explanation. Here the sample has 75,000 to 95,000 clones; roughly 90% occur a single time. The ten biggest clones cover approximately 4.3% of the sample. Sequenced material: peripheral blood. These receptors all come from a middle-aged man with active COVID-19.

The chain couples TRBV27 to TRBJ2-3; TRBD1 agrees at 7 bases. There are 15 residues in the CDR3. Trimming removed 5 bases from V and 4 bases from J; junction bases left unmatched: 9. Germline V lookup: CDR1 MNHEY, CDR2 SMNVEV (reference sequence). CDR3 residues: CASSHKTGKADTQYF. The CDR3 nucleotides read TGTGCCAGCAGTCACAAGACAGGGAAGGCAGATACGCAGTATTTT.

This chain connects TRBV19 to TRBJ1-2; TRBD1 matches at 7 bases. The CDR3 spans 15 residues. CDR1 LNHDA and CDR2 SQIVND come from the germline V gene (reference sequence). V trimming: 3 bases; J trimming: 4 bases; junction bases outside the gene matches: 8. DNA for the CDR3: TGTGCCAGTAGTATTGAGGGGGCAGGATCCTATGGCTACACCTTC. This codes for CASSIEGAGSYGYTF.

CDR3 sequence: CATKRSVTEAFF. As DNA, the CDR3 is TGTGCCACAAAGCGTTCCGTGACTGAAGCTTTCTTT. The V call is TRBV28, the J call TRBJ1-1; D is unresolved. Trimming removed 10 bases at V and 5 bases at J, with 14 bases between. The CDR3 extends over 12 amino acids. Looked up from germline, CDR1 is MDHEN and CDR2 is SYDVKM.

This rearrangement joins TRBV2 to TRBJ1-5; D gene uncertain. Trimming pared 2 bases from V and 6 bases from J, leaving 14 bases between. The length of the CDR3 is 15 residues. Germline assignment: CDR1 SNHLY and CDR2 FYNNEI. CDR3 sequence: CASSERQVAGQPQHF. CDR3 in DNA: TGTGCCAGCAGTGAAAGGCAGGTGGCTGGTCAGCCCCAGCATTTT.

This clone was counted a single time. V is TRBV5-8 and J is TRBJ1-2; 9 nucleotides align to TRBD1. This CDR3 is built from 14 residues. Germline V gene lookup returns CDR1 SGHTS and CDR2 YDEGEE. The V gene end was trimmed by 5 bases and the J gene end by 6 bases; junction bases not matched to a gene: 8. The CDR3 protein is CASSQTGGADGYTF. CDR3 nucleotides: TGTGCCAGCAGTCAAACAGGGGGCGCGGATGGCTACACCTTC.

V is TRBV20-1 and J is TRBJ2-2; D gene uncertain. CDR3 size: 16 residues. V lost 5 bases to trimming and J lost 1 base, with 17 bases between them. Germline loops: CDR1 DFQATT, CDR2 SNEGSKA (reference sequence). The CDR3 here is CSARGPLGRNTGELFF. In DNA, the CDR3 is TGCAGTGCTCGTGGGCCTTTGGGCCGGAACACCGGGGAGCTGTTTTTT.

In DNA form, the CDR3 reads TGTGCCAGCAGCTTGGATTCCCGAGGCAATCAGCCCCAGCATTTT. Amino acid sequence: CASSLDSRGNQPQHF. V and J are TRBV5-8 and TRBJ1-5; D unclear. The CDR3 has 15 amino acids. CDR1 is SGHTS and CDR2 is YDEGEE in the germline V gene. The V end was cut by 0 bases, the J end by 2 bases, with 9 bases between. Variable domain in full (rest from reference TRBV5-8 and TRBJ1-5): EAGVTQSPTHLIKTRGQQATLRCSPISGHTSVYWYQQALGLGLQFLLWYDEGEERNRGNFPPRFSGRQFPNYSSELNVNALELEDSALYLCASSLDSRGNQPQHFGDGTRLSIL.

The gene calls are TRBV29-1 and TRBJ2-1; maybe TRBD2 (5 bases). Trimming took off 4 bases at V and 4 bases at J, with 20 bases between the two ends. This CDR3 has 16 residues. Germline CDR1 reads SQVTM; CDR2 reads ANQGSEA. The CDR3 loop reads CSVGGLWSYEYNEQFF. Written as DNA, the CDR3 is TGCAGCGTTGGAGGGCTGTGGTCCTACGAATACAATGAGCAGTTCTTC.

The chain recombines TRBV28 with TRBJ1-4; 7 positions match TRBD1. The V and J ends lost 8 bases and 0 bases, in that order; junction bases with no gene match: 9. The length of the CDR3 is 16 residues. Germline-derived CDR1 and CDR2 are MDHEN and SYDVKM. CDR3 region: CASLQGNLATNEKLFF. DNA of the CDR3: TGTGCCAGCCTACAGGGGAATCTTGCAACTAATGAAAAACTGTTTTTT.

This sequence joins TRBV29-1 and TRBJ2-1; tentative D call: TRBD2 (7 bases). The CDR3 contains 11 residues. Germline V lookup: CDR1 SQVTM, CDR2 ANQGSEA. Trimming removed 6 bases from V and 9 bases from J, with 12 bases in between. The chain's CDR3 is CSVGGQSEQFF. The CDR3 DNA reads TGCAGCGTCGGGGGGCAGAGTGAGCAGTTCTTC.

CDR3 DNA: TGTGCCAGCAGCCTTCAACTGACTAGCGGGAGCACAGATACGCAGTATTTT. Residues: CASSLQLTSGSTDTQYF. The chain carries TRBV3-1 (or the pseudogene TRBV3-2) and TRBJ2-3, with 10 bases identical to TRBD2. V was pared by 4 bases and J by 0 bases, with 7 bases of the junction left unmatched. Germline V gene sequence: CDR1 LGHDT, CDR2 YNNKEL (reference sequence). This CDR3 is built from 17 residues.

The chain carries TRBV9 and TRBJ2-2; maybe TRBD1 (6 bases). CDR1 is SGDLS, CDR2 YYNGEE, per germline. The germline V and J ends were trimmed by 3 bases and 4 bases, with 13 bases remaining between them. There are 15 residues in the CDR3. CDR3 residues: CASSASGTPTGELFF. The CDR3 nucleotides are TGTGCCAGCAGCGCCTCGGGGACACCCACCGGGGAGCTGTTTTTT.

This clone was counted a few times. The rearrangement uses TRBV6-5 and TRBJ1-2; D possibly corresponds to TRBD1 (5 bases). CDR1 and CDR2 (germline): MNHEY, SVGAGI. This CDR3 has 13 residues. Trimming stripped 5 bases from V and 2 bases from J, with 9 bases between. This CDR3 is CASSTDTNYGYTF. The CDR3 DNA sequence: TGTGCCAGCAGTACGGACACGAACTATGGCTACACCTTC.

The V call is TRBV2, the J call TRBJ2-1; TRBD1 matches 9 bases. Germline loops: CDR1 SNHLY, CDR2 FYNNEI. V was pared by 6 bases and J by 0 bases, with 6 bases of the junction left unmatched. This CDR3 is 16 amino acids long. CDR3 bases: TGTGCCAGCAGAAGGACAGGGGAGAGCTCCTACAATGAGCAGTTCTTC. Translating gives CASRRTGESSYNEQFF.

The rearrangement uses TRBV23-1 and TRBJ2-7; possible D gene TRBD1, 5 bases. TRBV23-1 carries the ORF label, with uncertain function. This CDR3 comprises 15 residues. With 2 bases removed from V and 6 bases from J, the gap between germline ends came to 17 bases. The CDR3 region is CASSQQPPGQGEQYF. CDR3 coding DNA: TGCGCCAGCAGTCAACAGCCCCCCGGGCAGGGCGAGCAGTACTTC.

The chain carries TRBV13 and TRBJ2-7, with 8 nucleotides matching TRBD2. This CDR3 is 14 amino acids long. The germline gives CDR1 PRHDT, CDR2 FYEKMQ (reference sequence). The V segment lost 6 bases and the J segment 3 bases; nucleotides outside the gene matches: 7. CDR3 residues: CASRAGGGSYEQYF. CDR3 bases: TGTGCCAGCAGAGCGGGCGGGGGGAGCTACGAGCAGTACTTC.

In DNA form, the CDR3 reads TGTGCCAGCAGCTTAGTCCCCCCAGGGGGCTTTGAAAAACTGTTTTTT. Translation gives CASSLVPPGGFEKLFF. This chain joins TRBV7-9 and TRBJ1-4; the match to TRBD1 covers 8 bases. This CDR3 is 16 amino acids long. Losses at the gene ends were 1 base for V and 7 bases for J; bases not matched to a gene: 8. CDR1 and CDR2 (germline): SEHNR, FQNEAQ (reference sequence).

V is TRBV10-2 and J is TRBJ1-1; 7 bases match TRBD1. The CDR3 extends over 15 amino acids. Looked up from germline, CDR1 is WSHSY and CDR2 is SAAADI. V shed 5 bases, J shed 1 base, and the junction held 7 bases outside the gene matches. The CDR3 region has the DNA TGCGCCAGCAGTCCCATGGGACAGCCGAACACTGAAGCTTTCTTT. Translating it yields CASSPMGQPNTEAFF.

This rearrangement joins TRBV19 to TRBJ1-5; 10 bases fit TRBD1. V gave up 7 bases and J gave up 3 bases; unmatched junction bases: 6. The germline V gene encodes CDR1 LNHDA and CDR2 SQIVND (reference sequence). There are 15 residues in the CDR3. The DNA of the CDR3 is TGTGCCAGTAAATTAGACAGGGGGCTCAATCAGCCCCAGCATTTT. Its protein is CASKLDRGLNQPQHF. The complete variable domain, with remaining parts taken from reference TRBV19 and TRBJ1-5, reads DGGITQSPKYLFRKEGQNVTLSCEQNLNHDAMYWYRQDPGQGLRLIYYSQIVNDFQKGDIAEGYSVSREKKESFPLTVTSAQKNPTAFYLCASKLDRGLNQPQHFGDGTRLSIL.

V gene TRBV7-9 combines with J gene TRBJ2-2; D gene uncertain. V was shortened by 1 base and J by 3 bases, with 9 bases between the two germline ends. Germline lookup yields CDR1 SEHNR and CDR2 FQNEAQ (reference sequence). This CDR3 contains 15 residues. Here the CDR3 DNA reads TGTGCCAGCAGCTTAGTTGGCCCCTACACCGGGGAGCTGTTTTTT. Translation gives CASSLVGPYTGELFF. The full variable domain, completed using reference TRBV7-9 and TRBJ2-2, is DTGVSQNPRHKITKRGQNVTFRCDPISEHNRLYWYRQTLGQGPEFLTYFQNEAQLEKSRLLSDRFSAERPKGSFSTLEIQRTEQGDSAMYLCASSLVGPYTGELFFGEGSRLTVL.